This TCR beta chain emerged from a study of control samples from healthy donors and cancer patients. Trimming left V 5 bases short and J 7 bases short, with 17 bases between. Germline assignment: CDR1 LNHDA and CDR2 SQIVND (reference sequence). This CDR3 region has 14 residues. This clone has a single count. Assay used: immunoSEQ multiplex PCR; TCRdb lists only in-frame clones, some missing. The data hold over 100,000 clones, with around 88% observed a single time. The chain combines TRBV19 with TRBJ1-2; D is uncertain. The clonotype comes from a man in his forties in good health. The specimen sequenced was blood. CDR3 loop: CASSSQRGKVGYTF. CDR3 in DNA: TGTGCCAGTAGTTCTCAACGAGGGAAGGTTGGCTACACCTTC.